This T cell receptor (beta chain) appears in the sequencing data of a study of beta chain features in type 1 diabetes. General study points: Significant though moderate, a shortening of TCRB CDR3s appeared in all four CD4+ subsets of Type 1 diabetes patients. Possible PCR preference for shorter templates applied equally to patients and controls.

Germline loops: CDR1 SEHNR, CDR2 FQNEAQ (reference sequence). The CDR3 consists of 13 residues. The V gene lost 5 bases and the J gene lost 4 bases, with 11 bases spanning the gap. Of note for this clone: Its specificity is unknown.

It was one heparinised blood draw, averaging about 0.12 L, that each donor gave. The whole isolated RNA underwent reverse transcription, so sequencing captured expressed TCRB transcripts. Sequencing used immunoSEQ multiplex PCR; TCRdb keeps in-frame clones, though not all of them. The data contain around 600,000 clones, around 12% of them seen just once; the ten biggest clones take up 0.095% to 0.15%. The sample was naive CD4+ T cells from blood. The gene calls are TRBV7-9 and TRBJ1-2; no reliable D call. This clonotype originated in a man aged 25-40 years with type 1 diabetes. CDR3 bases: TGTGCCAGCAGCAGCGGGAGTAGCTATGGCTACACCTTC. This encodes CASSSGSSYGYTF.